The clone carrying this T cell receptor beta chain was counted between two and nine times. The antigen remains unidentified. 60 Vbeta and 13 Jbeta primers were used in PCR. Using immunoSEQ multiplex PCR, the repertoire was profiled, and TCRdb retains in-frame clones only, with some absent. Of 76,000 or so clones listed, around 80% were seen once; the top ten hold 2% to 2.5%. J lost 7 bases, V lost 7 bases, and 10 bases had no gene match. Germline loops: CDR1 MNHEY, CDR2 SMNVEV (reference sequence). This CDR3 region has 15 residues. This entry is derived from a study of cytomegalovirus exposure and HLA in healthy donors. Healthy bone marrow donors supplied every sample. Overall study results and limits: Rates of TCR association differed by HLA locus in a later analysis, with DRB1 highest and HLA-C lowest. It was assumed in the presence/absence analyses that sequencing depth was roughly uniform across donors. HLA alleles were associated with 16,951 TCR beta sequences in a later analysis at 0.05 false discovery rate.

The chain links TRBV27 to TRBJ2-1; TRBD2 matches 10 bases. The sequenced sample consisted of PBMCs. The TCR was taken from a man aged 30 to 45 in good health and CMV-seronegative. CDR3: CASTLRLAGVNEQFF. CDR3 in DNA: TGTGCCAGCACTCTCAGGCTAGCGGGAGTAAATGAGCAGTTCTTC.